These 21 T cell receptor beta chains originate from one sample sequenced in a study of shared clonotypes between healthy human individuals. The repertoire was sequenced with immunoSEQ multiplex PCR; TCRdb's copy has only in-frame clones and lacks some. The sample carries 2 million to 2.5 million clones, 80% to 95% recorded once. The sequenced material came from naive CD4+ T cells from PBMCs. Subset indicated: CD45RA+ positively selected. All receptors derive from a man aged 18 to 30 in good health. Some clones in this sample may be carry-over from other donors' samples.

The chain links TRBV5-8 to TRBJ2-5; D remains unclear. Per germline, CDR1 SGHTS and CDR2 YDEGEE. The CDR3 length is 12 residues. Between the trimmed V and J ends, which lost 2 bases and 5 bases, there was a span of 7 bases. The CDR3 region has the DNA TGTGCCAGCAGCTTCGACTTGGAGACCCAGTACTTC. Protein product: CASSFDLETQYF.

J is TRBJ1-1 and V is TRBV7-3; D perhaps matches TRBD1 (6 bases). The length of the CDR3 is 13 residues. CDR1 is SGHTA and CDR2 is FQGTGA in the germline V gene. V lost 4 bases, J lost 6 bases, and 12 bases lay in between. The CDR3 bases are TGTGCCAGCAGCTCCACAGGGAGGGCTGAAGCTTTCTTT. The encoded protein is CASSSTGRAEAFF.

Comments on this clone: Other nucleotide sequences from this sample produce the same CDR3. The rearrangement links TRBV10-3 to TRBJ2-1; 11 nucleotides match TRBD2. The CDR3 covers 14 residues. V dropped 6 bases and J dropped 4; count of bases not matched to a gene: 2. Germline V gene data show CDR1 as ENHRY and CDR2 as SYGVKD. DNA for the CDR3: TGTGCCATCAGCGGGACTAGCGGATACAATGAGCAGTTCTTC. Protein: CAISGTSGYNEQFF.

This chain connects TRBV5-4 to TRBJ2-7; D is uncertain. CDR3 length: 15 residues. Germline CDR1 and CDR2: SGHNT and YYREEE (reference sequence). V lost 0 bases and J 3 bases, leaving 13 bases between the germline ends. As DNA, the CDR3 is TGTGCCAGCAGCTTGGTAGGTGGCACAAACTACGAGCAGTACTTC. This codes for CASSLVGGTNYEQYF.

This CDR3 is CASRPLAAYLHDETQYF. In nucleotides, the CDR3 is TGTGCCAGCAGACCCCTAGCTGCCTACTTACATGATGAGACCCAGTACTTC. The rearrangement uses TRBV28 and TRBJ2-5, with D perhaps TRBD2 (5 bases). This CDR3 is 17 amino acids long. Germline CDR1 MDHEN, CDR2 SYDVKM. V was cut by 6 bases and J by 5 bases, with 25 bases left in between.

The chain combines TRBV7-2 with TRBJ2-3; a weak D match, TRBD2 (6 bases). The germline gives CDR1 SGHTA, CDR2 FQGNSA. This CDR3 is built from 16 residues. The V and J ends lost 4 bases and 2 bases respectively, with 16 bases between them. Here the CDR3 reads CASSSGVGRVTDTQYF. CDR3 sequence (DNA): TGTGCCAGCAGCTCGGGGGTAGGTCGGGTCACAGATACGCAGTATTTT.

In its sample, this clone was seen once. The gene calls are TRBV5-1 and TRBJ2-5; 7 nucleotides match TRBD1. The germline gives CDR1 SGHRS, CDR2 YFSETQ. This CDR3 is 14 amino acids long. V lost 4 bases, J lost 5 bases, and 8 bases stayed unmatched. The CDR3 reads CASSRSGQSETQYF. The CDR3 nucleotides read TGCGCCAGCAGCCGATCGGGACAGTCGGAGACCCAGTACTTC.

The CDR3 sequence: CASSSQRETNEQYF. CDR3 in DNA: TGTGCCAGCAGTTCCCAGCGGGAGACGAACGAGCAGTACTTC. The genes are TRBV27 and TRBJ2-7, with TRBD2 matching over 8 bases. The germline V gene has CDR1 MNHEY and CDR2 SMNVEV (reference sequence). The CDR3 is made up of 14 amino acids. The J segment lost 5 bases and the V segment lost 4 bases, leaving 7 bases of the junction unmatched.

This clone was detected only once. V is TRBV27 and J is TRBJ2-5; 7 nucleotides line up with TRBD2. In germline, CDR1 is MNHEY, CDR2 SMNVEV (reference sequence). V lost 0 bases, J lost 2 bases, and 9 bases stayed unmatched. The length of the CDR3 is 17 residues. CDR3 sequence reads: CASSLSWGRAGQETQYF. The CDR3 nucleotides are TGTGCCAGCAGTTTATCTTGGGGGAGGGCCGGACAAGAGACCCAGTACTTC.

The rearrangement links TRBV28 to TRBJ2-7, with D possibly matching TRBD2 (5 bases). V dropped 7 bases and J dropped 2 bases, with 18 bases sitting between them. Looked up from germline, CDR1 is MDHEN and CDR2 is SYDVKM. CDR3 length equals 15 residues. CDR3 bases: TGTGCCAGCACTCCGGGATGGGATTCCACCTACGAGCAGTACTTC. Translation gives CASTPGWDSTYEQYF.

This chain uses TRBV25-1 with TRBJ2-3; a weak D match, TRBD1 (5 bases). The CDR3 has 14 residues. Per the germline V gene, CDR1 is MGHDK and CDR2 is SYGVNS. Trimming took 5 bases from V and 2 from J, leaving 11 bases between them. CDR3 DNA sequence: TGTGCCAGCAGTAAGGCAGGGATCACAGATACGCAGTATTTT. Residues: CASSKAGITDTQYF.

The chain couples TRBV29-1 to TRBJ2-3, with a weak D call TRBD1 (5 bases). Trimming stripped 6 bases from V and 0 bases from J, with 16 bases between. Germline V gene sequence: CDR1 SQVTM, CDR2 ANQGSEA. The CDR3 is made up of 15 amino acids. The CDR3 DNA follows: TGCAGCGTCGCACTGGCGCAGGGTAGCACAGATACGCAGTATTTT. Translated, it gives CSVALAQGSTDTQYF.

This chain links TRBV4-2 with TRBJ1-2; possible D gene TRBD1, 5 bases. This CDR3 spans 14 amino acids. CDR1 LGHNA and CDR2 YNFKEQ come from the germline V gene. The ends were cut back, 3 bases at V and 8 bases at J, with 16 bases in the middle. CDR3 sequence reads: CASSQGTVHQGYTF. The CDR3 DNA reads as TGTGCCAGCAGCCAGGGGACGGTACACCAAGGCTACACCTTC.

This chain links TRBV25-1 with TRBJ1-1; unclear D gene. Trimming took off 3 bases at V and 4 bases at J, with 12 bases between the two ends. CDR3 length equals 14 residues. Germline V gives CDR1 MGHDK, CDR2 SYGVNS. In DNA form, the CDR3 reads TGTGCCAGCAGTGAGAGGGTCGGGATCACTGAAGCTTTCTTT. It is translated as CASSERVGITEAFF.

V is TRBV18 and J is TRBJ2-1, with TRBD2 matching over 12 bases. Germline-derived CDR1 and CDR2 are KGHSH and LQKENI. The ends lost 6 bases at V and 2 bases at J; junction bases unmatched: 2. The CDR3 runs to 15 residues. CDR3 sequence reads: CASSGLAGTYNEQFF. Written as DNA, the CDR3 is TGTGCCAGCTCTGGACTAGCGGGGACCTACAATGAGCAGTTCTTC. Filled out from reference TRBV18 and TRBJ2-1, the complete variable domain reads NAGVMQNPRHLVRRRGQEARLRCSPMKGHSHVYWYRQLPEEGLKFMVYLQKENIIDESGMPKERFSAEFPKEGPSILRIQQVVRGDSAAYFCASSGLAGTYNEQFFGPGTRLTVL.

This sequence joins TRBV9 and TRBJ1-3; D gene unclear. This CDR3 spans 14 amino acids. Germline values: CDR1 SGDLS, CDR2 YYNGEE. With 3 bases removed from V and 2 bases from J, the gap between germline ends came to 9 bases. The CDR3 coding sequence is TGTGCCAGCAGCGCCACCACCCCTGGAAACACCATATATTTT. Translated: CASSATTPGNTIYF.

The chain joins TRBV5-1 to TRBJ1-4; TRBD1 matches at 8 bases. Germline V gene lookup returns CDR1 SGHRS and CDR2 YFSETQ. The CDR3 has 15 residues. The V gene end was trimmed by 3 bases and the J gene end by 10 bases; junction bases not matched to a gene: 11. CDR3 protein: CASSSGTGIGAKLFF. CDR3 DNA: TGCGCCAGCAGCTCAGGGACAGGAATAGGCGCAAAACTGTTTTTT.

This chain joins TRBV5-4 and TRBJ1-2; TRBD1 might be the D (6 bases). Germline values: CDR1 SGHNT, CDR2 YYREEE (reference sequence). The V and J ends lost 1 base and 4 bases respectively, with 11 bases between them. The CDR3 loop spans 14 amino acids. CDR3 bases: TGTGCCAGCAGCTTGTTCGCAGGGGCCTATGGCTACACCTTC. This gives the protein CASSLFAGAYGYTF. The entire variable domain, with the rest obtained from reference TRBV5-4 and TRBJ1-2, is as follows: ETGVTQSPTHLIKTRGQQVTLRCSSQSGHNTVSWYQQALGQGPQFIFQYYREEENGRGNFPPRFSGLQFPNYSSELNVNALELDDSALYLCASSLFAGAYGYTFGSGTRLTVV.

The chain uses TRBV25-1 and TRBJ1-1; D is possibly TRBD1 (5 bases). CDR1 MGHDK and CDR2 SYGVNS come from the germline V gene. The CDR3 spans 16 residues. Trimming pared 1 base from V and 4 bases from J, leaving 16 bases between. The DNA for the CDR3 is TGTGCCAGCAGTGAATGGGGGAACGGAGCGGGCACTGAAGCTTTCTTT. This codes for CASSEWGNGAGTEAFF.

The V call is TRBV7-2, the J call TRBJ2-2, with a possible D match to TRBD1 (5 bases). The CDR3 loop spans 16 amino acids. V was shortened by 3 bases and J by 6 bases, with 17 bases between the two germline ends. The V gene's germline CDR1 is SGHTA and CDR2 FQGNSA. In DNA form, the CDR3 reads TGTGCCAGCAGCTTGTTTTCAAGGCAGGGTCCCGGGGAGCTGTTTTTT. Amino acid sequence: CASSLFSRQGPGELFF.

The J gene is TRBJ1-1, the V gene TRBV5-5; 10 nucleotides agree with TRBD1. The V gene's germline CDR1 is SGHKS and CDR2 YYEKEE (reference sequence). The CDR3 runs 16 residues. Trimming removed 3 bases from V and 4 bases from J; junction bases left unmatched: 9. CDR3 in DNA: TGTGCCAGCAGCTCGGGGTGGACAGGGGGGATCACTGAAGCTTTCTTT. Translating gives CASSSGWTGGITEAFF.